This TCR beta chain was observed in a study of neurological immune-mediated disorders. Germline CDR1 reads MGHRA; CDR2 reads YSYEKL. Trimming cost V 4 bases and J 6 bases, with 18 bases left between them. The length of the CDR3 is 16 residues. This clonotype occurred many times. As to time point: longitudinal time-point 3. Unsorted libraries were prepared from 2 million PBMCs held at -80 C. TCRdb used MiXCR to reprocess the 5' RACE reads, holding one entry per CDR3 protein. The sample carries about 50,000 distinct CDR3 sequences, more than 7% recorded once. The clonotype comes from a woman aged 35 to 49 in good health. The chain combines TRBV4-1 with TRBJ2-2, with a possible D match to TRBD2 (5 bases). Input material: PBMCs. The CDR3 protein is CASSLKPSTRAGELFF. CDR3 DNA: TGCGCCAGCAGCCTTAAGCCGAGCACGCGGGCCGGGGAGCTGTTTTTT.